The source of this TCR beta chain is a study of blood T cells in healthy people across ages. Study-wide results and caveats: No conclusive comparison of naive versus antigen-experienced cells was possible with unsorted PBMCs. Age advanced and TCR beta diversity per million T cells fell, roughly linearly.

Concerning this clonotype: Its specificity is not known.

A second PCR, run for about 7 to 12 cycles, used a sample-barcoded 5' primer plus a J-beta primer mix. Using its own MiXCR run on the 5' RACE reads, TCRdb lists one record per CDR3 protein. Of approximately 730,000 distinct CDR3 sequences detected, about 53% appear once; the ten largest clones hold 40% to 50%. The germline gives CDR1 MDHEN, CDR2 SYDVKM. The CDR3 is made up of 13 amino acids. The ends lost 7 bases at V and 8 bases at J; junction bases unmatched: 8. V is TRBV28 and J is TRBJ1-2; 9 bases fit TRBD1. Sequences were obtained from blood. The sequence came from a man older than 75 in good health. DNA for the CDR3: TGTGCCAGCACCGAACAGGGGGCGGGAGGCTACACCTTC. This encodes CASTEQGAGGYTF.